This TCR beta chain is from a study of blood T cells in healthy people across ages. General observations from the study: Strong correlation linked observed beta diversity and percent naive T cells.

Combining a sample-barcoded 5' primer with a J-beta primer mix, a second PCR ran for roughly 7 to 12 cycles. Sequencing recovered at least 3 million CDR3-containing paired-end reads from each sample. TCRdb passed the 5' RACE reads through MiXCR, listing each CDR3 protein once. The sample has approximately 800,000 distinct CDR3 sequences; 53% are singletons. This clonotype showed up just a few times. Antigen unknown. V gave up 4 bases and J gave up 0 bases; unmatched junction bases: 11. This CDR3 has 20 amino acids. Per the germline V gene, CDR1 is SEHNR and CDR2 is FQNEAQ (reference sequence). This TCR came from an older man in good health. The sample comprised blood. V usage is TRBV7-9 and J usage is TRBJ2-1; 14 bases line up with TRBD2. This chain's CDR3 is CASSSGTSGRGWGSYNEQFF. The DNA for the CDR3 is TGTGCCAGCAGCTCCGGGACTAGCGGGAGAGGGTGGGGCTCCTACAATGAGCAGTTCTTC.